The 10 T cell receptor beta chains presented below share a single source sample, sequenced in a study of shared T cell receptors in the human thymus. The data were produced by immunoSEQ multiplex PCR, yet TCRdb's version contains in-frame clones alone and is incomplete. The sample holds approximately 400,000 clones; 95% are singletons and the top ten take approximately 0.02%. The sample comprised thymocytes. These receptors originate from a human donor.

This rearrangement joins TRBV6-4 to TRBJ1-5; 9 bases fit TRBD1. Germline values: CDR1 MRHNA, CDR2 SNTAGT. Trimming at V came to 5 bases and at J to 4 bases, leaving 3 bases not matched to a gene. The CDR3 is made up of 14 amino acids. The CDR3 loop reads CASSPDRGNQPQHF. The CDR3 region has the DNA TGTGCCAGCAGTCCGGACAGGGGTAATCAGCCCCAGCATTTT.

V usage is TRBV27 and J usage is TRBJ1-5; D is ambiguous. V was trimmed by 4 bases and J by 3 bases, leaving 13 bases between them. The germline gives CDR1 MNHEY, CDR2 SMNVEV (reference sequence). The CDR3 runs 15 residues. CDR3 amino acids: CASSSKGKDNQPQHF. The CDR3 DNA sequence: TGTGCCAGCAGTTCAAAAGGGAAGGACAATCAGCCCCAGCATTTT.

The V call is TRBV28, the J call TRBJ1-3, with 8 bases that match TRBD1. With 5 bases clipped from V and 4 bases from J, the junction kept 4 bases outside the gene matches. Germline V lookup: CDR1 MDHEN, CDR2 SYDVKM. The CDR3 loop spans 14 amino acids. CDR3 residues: CASSGQGGGNTIYF. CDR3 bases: TGTGCCAGCAGTGGACAGGGAGGGGGAAACACCATATATTTT.

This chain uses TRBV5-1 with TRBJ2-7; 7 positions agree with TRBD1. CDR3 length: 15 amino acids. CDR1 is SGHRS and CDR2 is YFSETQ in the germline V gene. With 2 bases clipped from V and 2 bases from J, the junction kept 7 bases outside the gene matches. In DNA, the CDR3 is TGCGCCAGCAGCTTTGGCCGACAGGGAGCCTACGAGCAGTACTTC. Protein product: CASSFGRQGAYEQYF.

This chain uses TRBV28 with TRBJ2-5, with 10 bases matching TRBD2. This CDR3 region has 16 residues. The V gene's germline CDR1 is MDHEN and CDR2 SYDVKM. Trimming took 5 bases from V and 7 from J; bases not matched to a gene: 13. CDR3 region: CASSPGTSAIMGTQYF. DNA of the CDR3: TGTGCCAGCAGTCCCGGGACTAGCGCAATAATGGGGACCCAGTACTTC.

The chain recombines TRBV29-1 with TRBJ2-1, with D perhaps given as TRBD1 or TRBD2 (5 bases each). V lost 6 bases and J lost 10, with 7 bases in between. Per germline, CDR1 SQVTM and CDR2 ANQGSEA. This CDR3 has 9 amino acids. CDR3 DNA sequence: TGCAGCGTCGGGACGGAGCAGTTCTTC. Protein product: CSVGTEQFF.

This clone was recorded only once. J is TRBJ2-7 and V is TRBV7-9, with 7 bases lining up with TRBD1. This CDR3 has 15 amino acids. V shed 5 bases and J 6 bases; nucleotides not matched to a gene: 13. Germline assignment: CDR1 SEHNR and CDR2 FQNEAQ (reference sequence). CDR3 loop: CASSTGQALGPEQYF. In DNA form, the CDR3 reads TGTGCCAGCAGCACCGGACAGGCCTTAGGCCCCGAGCAGTACTTC.

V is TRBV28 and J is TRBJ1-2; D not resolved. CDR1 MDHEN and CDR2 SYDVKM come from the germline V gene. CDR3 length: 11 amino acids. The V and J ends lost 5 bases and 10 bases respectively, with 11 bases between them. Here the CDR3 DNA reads TGTGCCAGCAGTGAGGACCAAGACTACACCTTC. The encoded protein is CASSEDQDYTF.

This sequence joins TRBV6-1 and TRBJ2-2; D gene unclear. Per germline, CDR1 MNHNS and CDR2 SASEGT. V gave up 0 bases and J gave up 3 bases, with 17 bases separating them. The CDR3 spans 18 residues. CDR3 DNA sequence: TGTGCCAGCAGTGAAGCGCTTCGAGAACGATGGGACACCGGGGAGCTGTTTTTT. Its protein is CASSEALRERWDTGELFF.

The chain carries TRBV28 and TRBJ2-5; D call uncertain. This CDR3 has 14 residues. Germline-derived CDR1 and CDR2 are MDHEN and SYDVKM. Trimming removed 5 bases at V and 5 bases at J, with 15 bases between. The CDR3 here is CASSPHGSWETQYF. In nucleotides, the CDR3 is TGTGCCAGCAGTCCCCACGGGTCCTGGGAGACCCAGTACTTC.